These 16 T cell receptor beta chains originate from one sample sequenced in a study of blood T cell repertoires in COVID-19. The repertoire was sequenced with immunoSEQ multiplex PCR; TCRdb's copy has only in-frame clones and lacks some. The data show about 180,000 clones, about 85% seen once. The sequenced sample was peripheral blood. These receptors all come from a person aged 70 to 85 with COVID-19, enrolled during active disease.

The V gene is TRBV6-5, the J gene TRBJ1-1; D is perhaps TRBD1 (6 bases). Trimming left V 7 bases short and J 4 bases short, with 13 bases between. This CDR3 has 13 residues. Germline CDR1 MNHEY, CDR2 SVGAGI. CDR3 nucleotides: TGTGCCAGCAATCAACAGGGAAGCACTGAAGCTTTCTTT. Encoded protein: CASNQQGSTEAFF.

The chain employs TRBV6-6 and TRBJ1-6; tentative D call: TRBD1 (6 bases). Trimming shortened V by 3 bases and J by 9 bases, and 15 bases separated the two germline ends. CDR3 length equals 15 residues. Per germline, CDR1 MNHNY and CDR2 SVGAGI (reference sequence). This CDR3 is CASSYSQGKGSPLHF. The DNA of the CDR3 is TGTGCCAGCAGTTATTCTCAGGGGAAGGGTTCACCCCTCCACTTT.

The chain couples TRBV19 to TRBJ1-3, with D unresolved. This CDR3 is built from 16 residues. Germline CDR1 and CDR2: LNHDA and SQIVND (reference sequence). V dropped 4 bases and J dropped 4 bases, with 17 bases sitting between them. CDR3 region: CASSTRKQDAGNTIYF. Written as DNA, the CDR3 is TGTGCCAGTAGTACCCGAAAGCAGGATGCAGGAAACACCATATATTTT.

This clone came up a few times. V gene TRBV7-8 combines with J gene TRBJ2-2; D not certain. CDR3 length: 16 amino acids. V was clipped by 1 base and J by 2 bases, with 11 bases between them. Germline V gene lookup returns CDR1 SGHVS and CDR2 FQNEAQ. Here the CDR3 reads CASSLVLSYNTGELFF. CDR3 sequence (DNA): TGTGCCAGCAGCTTAGTTCTCAGTTACAACACCGGGGAGCTGTTTTTT.

This chain connects TRBV5-5 to TRBJ1-6; D may be TRBD1 (5 bases). The CDR3 consists of 16 residues. V gave up 0 bases and J gave up 7 bases, with 14 bases separating them. CDR1 is SGHKS, CDR2 YYEKEE, per germline (reference sequence). The CDR3: CASSLALNRPNSPLHF. CDR3 in DNA: TGTGCCAGCAGCTTGGCCCTCAACAGGCCCAATTCACCCCTCCACTTT.

This chain joins TRBV15 and TRBJ1-2, with 8 positions matching TRBD1. This CDR3 comprises 15 residues. After removal of 0 bases from V and 7 bases from J, the junction contained 7 bases not matched to a gene. The germline CDR1 and CDR2 sequences are LNHNV and YYDKDF (reference sequence). The CDR3 loop is CATSRDRTGQGGYTF. CDR3 sequence (DNA): TGTGCCACCAGCAGAGATCGGACAGGGCAGGGTGGCTACACCTTC.

The chain uses TRBV30 and TRBJ2-7, with a possible D match to TRBD2 (5 bases). Trimming removed 0 bases from V and 5 bases from J, with 17 bases in between. This CDR3 is 15 amino acids long. Germline V gene sequence: CDR1 GTSNPN, CDR2 SVGIG (reference sequence). The CDR3, as DNA: TGTGCCTGGAGTGTCCTGACACTAGTTGAGAACGAGCAGTACTTC. This translates into CAWSVLTLVENEQYF. Supplemented by reference TRBV30 and TRBJ2-7, the full variable domain reads SQTIHQWPATLVQPVGSPLSLECTVEGTSNPNLYWYRQAAGRGLQLLFYSVGIGQISSEVPQNLSASRPQDRQFILSSKKLLLSDSGFYLCAWSVLTLVENEQYFGPGTRLTVT.

The chain has TRBV27 and TRBJ1-4, with unresolved D. The CDR3 is 19 residues long. CDR1 and CDR2 from the germline V gene are MNHEY and SMNVEV (reference sequence). Between the trimmed V and J ends, which lost 2 bases and 10 bases, there was a span of 29 bases. The CDR3 region has the DNA TGTGCCAGCAGTTTACGGGGTCCCACCGGTAGTGGTATGTTAGGAAAACTGTTTTTT. The encoded protein is CASSLRGPTGSGMLGKLFF.

V and J are TRBV18 and TRBJ2-7; 10 bases match TRBD2. There are 16 residues in the CDR3. Losses at the gene ends were 4 bases for V and 1 base for J; bases not matched to a gene: 7. Germline-derived CDR1 and CDR2 are KGHSH and LQKENI. The CDR3 DNA reads TGTGCCAGCTCACTCGCTAGCGGGAGTTCTTCCTACGAGCAGTACTTC. Translation: CASSLASGSSSYEQYF.

The chain combines TRBV6-5 with TRBJ1-2; D is possibly TRBD1 (5 bases). The CDR3 spans 13 residues. Trimming stripped 7 bases from V and 8 bases from J, with 17 bases between. The germline gives CDR1 MNHEY, CDR2 SVGAGI. The CDR3 nucleotides are TGTGCCAGCACTGGGGGGAGGGTTGCGGGCTACACCTTC. Protein: CASTGGRVAGYTF.

The rearrangement links TRBV5-1 to TRBJ2-1; TRBD2 aligns across 7 bases. The CDR3 consists of 16 residues. The V segment lost 0 bases and the J segment 0 bases; nucleotides outside the gene matches: 3. Germline CDR1 is SGHRS and CDR2 is YFSETQ. The CDR3 here is CASSLAGGSSYNEQFF. CDR3 DNA: TGCGCCAGCAGCTTGGCCGGCGGGAGCTCCTACAATGAGCAGTTCTTC.

This chain uses TRBV7-2 with TRBJ2-5; D perhaps matches TRBD2 (5 bases). V was clipped by 6 bases and J by 5 bases, with 13 bases between them. The germline gives CDR1 SGHTA, CDR2 FQGNSA. The CDR3 is 13 residues long. In nucleotides, the CDR3 is TGTGCCAGCAGTCGAGGGATCACTGAGACCCAGTACTTC. Amino acid sequence: CASSRGITETQYF.

The chain is built from TRBV5-4 and TRBJ1-1; 7 bases line up with TRBD1. This CDR3 has 14 amino acids. After removal of 4 bases from V and 2 bases from J, the junction contained 5 bases not matched to a gene. Germline CDR1 and CDR2: SGHNT and YYREEE (reference sequence). CDR3 region: CASSLRQGNTEAFF. The CDR3 region has the DNA TGTGCCAGCAGCCTTCGACAGGGAAACACTGAAGCTTTCTTT.

The DNA for the CDR3 is TGCGCCAGCAGCCAAGGTGAAGGGACAGGGGTCGCTGGCTACACCTTC. Translated: CASSQGEGTGVAGYTF. V is TRBV4-1 and J is TRBJ1-2; TRBD1 agrees at 10 bases. The CDR3 is 16 amino acids. The V gene end was trimmed by 1 base and the J gene end by 7 bases; junction bases not matched to a gene: 9. CDR1 MGHRA and CDR2 YSYEKL come from the germline V gene.

The chain couples TRBV19 to TRBJ1-1; D call uncertain. V gave up 7 bases and J gave up 2 bases, with 17 bases separating them. Germline V gene lookup returns CDR1 LNHDA and CDR2 SQIVND (reference sequence). The CDR3 loop spans 15 amino acids. The CDR3 protein is CASTAGAGANTEAFF. The CDR3 nucleotides read TGTGCCAGTACGGCAGGCGCCGGCGCAAACACTGAAGCTTTCTTT. The variable domain in full, completed from reference TRBV19 and TRBJ1-1, reads DGGITQSPKYLFRKEGQNVTLSCEQNLNHDAMYWYRQDPGQGLRLIYYSQIVNDFQKGDIAEGYSVSREKKESFPLTVTSAQKNPTAFYLCASTAGAGANTEAFFGQGTRLTVV.

The chain carries TRBV27 and TRBJ2-4; perhaps TRBD2 as D (5 bases). The CDR3 sequence is 13 residues long. With 7 bases removed from V and 5 bases from J, the gap between germline ends came to 12 bases. CDR1 is MNHEY and CDR2 is SMNVEV in the germline V gene (reference sequence). CDR3 coding DNA: TGTGCCAGCACCTCAAACGGGGAAAACATTCAGTACTTC. Translated: CASTSNGENIQYF.